This T cell receptor beta chain originates from a study of blood T cell repertoires in COVID-19. There are 13 residues in the CDR3. Trimming took off 2 bases at V and 3 bases at J, with 10 bases between the two ends. CDR1 GTSNPN and CDR2 SVGIG come from the germline V gene (reference sequence). The method was immunoSEQ multiplex PCR; TCRdb's version includes in-frame clones alone and lacks a portion of them. The data hold 200,000 to 250,000 clones, with 75% to 85% observed a single time. Sequenced material: peripheral blood. The TCR originated in an elderly woman with COVID-19, enrolled during active disease. The V call is TRBV30, the J call TRBJ1-1; no firm D call. The CDR3 sequence: CAWSQEDYTEAFF. The CDR3 bases are TGTGCCTGGAGTCAGGAGGATTACACTGAAGCTTTCTTT.